The clone carrying this T cell receptor (beta chain) was observed a handful of times. V lost 5 bases and J lost 4; bases outside the gene matches: 9. CDR1 MNHEY and CDR2 SMNVEV come from the germline V gene (reference sequence). This CDR3 has 15 amino acids. The sample is drawn from a study of blood T cell repertoires in COVID-19. Clones were sequenced by immunoSEQ multiplex PCR, and TCRdb holds only the in-frame ones, with some missing. Of 150,000 to 200,000 clones listed, roughly 80% are singletons. V and J are TRBV27 and TRBJ2-7; 9 bases match TRBD1. The sample was peripheral blood. This TCR derives from a woman in her 70s with acute or convalescent COVID-19. CDR3 bases: TGTGCCAGCAGTCCCCGGACAGGGGTTGGGTACGAGCAGTACTTC. Translating it yields CASSPRTGVGYEQYF.